Listed here are 21 T cell receptor beta chains from one sample, sequenced in a study of T-cell memory formation after mild COVID-19. TCRdb analysed the 5' RACE reads with MiXCR anew, one entry per CDR3 protein. The data hold around 29,000 distinct CDR3 sequences, with around 12% observed a single time. Sequencing was done on a sample of PBMCs or a T cell subset sorted from them (not recorded which). These receptors all stem from an adult woman who had mild COVID-19 (a few samples of this study predate the infection). Cell type and time point are not known.

This clonotype occurred many times. The chain carries TRBV12-3 or TRBV12-4 and TRBJ1-5, with 9 bases lining up with TRBD1. The CDR3 totals 18 residues. The J segment lost 0 bases and the V segment lost 6 bases, leaving 12 bases of the junction unmatched. The CDR3 spells CASRAPPGTGISNQPQHF. The CDR3 DNA reads TGTGCCAGCAGAGCACCACCCGGGACAGGGATTAGCAATCAGCCCCAGCATTTT.

This clonotype was recorded at least ten times. The chain uses TRBV6-2 or TRBV6-3 and TRBJ2-7, with D possibly matching TRBD2 (5 bases). The V end lost 0 bases, the J end lost 2 bases, and 14 bases lay between the germline ends. CDR3 size: 16 residues. CDR1 and CDR2 (germline): MNHEY, SVGEGT. Here the CDR3 reads CASSYSGLRGPYEQYF. Here the CDR3 DNA reads TGTGCCAGCAGTTACTCGGGTCTCCGGGGTCCCTACGAGCAGTACTTC.

The sample holds many counts of this clonotype. This rearrangement joins TRBV7-2 to TRBJ1-2; 9 positions agree with TRBD1. Losses at the gene ends were 5 bases for V and 4 bases for J; bases not matched to a gene: 14. CDR3 length equals 17 residues. CDR1 and CDR2 from the germline V gene are SGHTA and FQGNSA. The CDR3 sequence: CASSLGQGLYSFYGYTF. The CDR3 DNA is TGTGCCAGCAGCCTCGGACAGGGGCTCTACTCCTTCTATGGCTACACCTTC.

This clonotype counts as large. The chain combines TRBV5-1 with TRBJ2-6; D gene uncertain. Germline V gives CDR1 SGHRS, CDR2 YFSETQ. V lost 5 bases to trimming and J lost 1 base, with 16 bases between them. The CDR3 length is 17 residues. The CDR3 loop is CASSFPTQLSGANVLTF. CDR3 bases: TGCGCCAGCAGTTTCCCGACCCAGCTATCTGGGGCCAACGTCCTGACTTTC.

Comments on this clonotype: Possible read error: a much larger clone is one base away. The chain recombines TRBV25-1 with TRBJ1-1; D possibly corresponds to TRBD1 (5 bases). CDR1 MGHDK and CDR2 SYGVNS come from the germline V gene. CDR3 size: 11 residues. Deletions cut 3 bases from V and 11 bases from J, with 10 bases between. The CDR3 sequence is CASSDRGSAFF. The CDR3, as DNA: TGTGCCAGCAGTGATCGGGGGTCGGCTTTCTTT.

This clonotype came up many times. The CDR3 region has the DNA TGTGCCAGCAGTTCAGATTACAGGAGCTCCTATAATTCACCCCTCCACTTT. Amino acids: CASSSDYRSSYNSPLHF. The chain has TRBV27 and TRBJ1-6; weak D call: TRBD1 (5 bases). Germline CDR1 MNHEY, CDR2 SMNVEV (reference sequence). This CDR3 spans 17 amino acids. V was shortened by 4 bases and J by 0 bases, with 13 bases between the two germline ends.

This clonotype came up many times. The chain uses TRBV6-2 or TRBV6-3 and TRBJ1-5; tentatively, D is TRBD1 (6 bases). Per germline, CDR1 MNHEY and CDR2 SVGEGT. This CDR3 contains 14 residues. The chain's CDR3 is CSTGQTNSNQPQHF. In DNA, the CDR3 is TGTAGCACCGGACAGACTAATAGCAATCAGCCCCAGCATTTT.

This clonotype showed up just a few times. The gene calls are TRBV9 and TRBJ2-6; D remains ambiguous. The V gene's germline CDR1 is SGDLS and CDR2 YYNGEE. The CDR3 length is 18 residues. Trimming removed 2 bases at V and 1 base at J, with 16 bases between. This CDR3 reads CASSVRLGLGSGANVLTF. In nucleotides, the CDR3 is TGTGCCAGCAGCGTCCGGTTGGGGTTAGGGTCTGGGGCCAACGTCCTGACTTTC.

There are many counts of this clonotype. The chain has TRBV4-2 and TRBJ1-2, with D unclear. In germline, CDR1 is LGHNA, CDR2 YNFKEQ. The V and J ends lost 1 base and 0 bases respectively, with 6 bases between them. The CDR3 is made up of 14 amino acids. In nucleotides, the CDR3 is TGTGCCAGCAGCCAAGCGGAGACTAACTATGGCTACACCTTC. It translates to CASSQAETNYGYTF.

The chain carries TRBV9 and TRBJ1-2; D is unclear. Germline CDR1 SGDLS, CDR2 YYNGEE. The germline V and J ends were trimmed by 0 bases and 7 bases, with 4 bases remaining between them. This CDR3 is 11 amino acids long. CDR3 sequence reads: CASSVGSGYTF. CDR3 bases: TGTGCCAGCAGCGTAGGGAGTGGCTACACCTTC.

This clonotype came up many times. The rearrangement links TRBV6-4 to TRBJ1-4; TRBD1 aligns across 7 bases. Per the germline V gene, CDR1 is MRHNA and CDR2 is SNTAGT. Trimming cost V 6 bases and J 15 bases; bases outside gene matches: 4. The CDR3 totals 10 residues. For the CDR3, the DNA is TGTGCCAGCAGCGCAACAGGGGTGTTTTTT. Protein sequence: CASSATGVFF.

This clonotype was seen at least ten times. CDR3 sequence: CSASPLAGGPSDTQYF. The CDR3 DNA follows: TGCAGTGCTAGCCCGCTAGCGGGAGGGCCGTCAGATACGCAGTATTTT. V and J are TRBV20-1 and TRBJ2-3, with 12 bases fitting TRBD2. This CDR3 spans 16 amino acids. In germline, CDR1 is DFQATT, CDR2 SNEGSKA (reference sequence). V gave up 3 bases and J gave up 4 bases; unmatched junction bases: 8.

This clonotype was counted many times. The rearrangement uses TRBV4-2 and TRBJ2-1; 8 bases are a match to TRBD2. V gave up 0 bases and J gave up 7 bases; unmatched junction bases: 11. Per the germline V gene, CDR1 is LGHNA and CDR2 is YNFKEQ. The CDR3 contains 17 residues. The CDR3 is CASSQDLGSGIRNEQFF. CDR3 nucleotides: TGTGCCAGCAGCCAAGATTTAGGTAGCGGGATTAGGAATGAGCAGTTCTTC.

This clonotype was observed many times. This sequence joins TRBV6-4 and TRBJ2-1; 8 bases are shared with TRBD2. Germline V gene lookup returns CDR1 MRHNA and CDR2 SNTAGT. Losses at the gene ends were 0 bases for V and 3 bases for J; bases not matched to a gene: 4. The CDR3 length is 16 residues. The CDR3 spells CASSDSSGRGYNEQFF. CDR3 in DNA: TGTGCCAGCAGTGACTCGAGCGGGAGAGGCTACAATGAGCAGTTCTTC.

This clonotype was observed many times. CDR3 nucleotides: TGTGCCAGCAGCTTTAAGCGGGGCCTACAAGAGACCCAGTACTTC. It translates to CASSFKRGLQETQYF. This chain joins TRBV7-3 and TRBJ2-5, with TRBD2 matching over 7 bases. The junction had 6 bases not matched to a gene; V was cut back by 3 bases and J by 2 bases. CDR3 length: 15 amino acids. Germline V CDR1 and CDR2: SGHTA, FQGTGA.

Ten or more counts support this clonotype. The chain combines TRBV20-1 with TRBJ2-4; D gene unclear. CDR3 length: 13 amino acids. Trimming shortened V by 2 bases and J by 6 bases, and 11 bases separated the two germline ends. Germline V gene data show CDR1 as DFQATT and CDR2 as SNEGSKA (reference sequence). The CDR3 bases are TGCAGTGCTAGACTCCTGACCCTAAACATTCAGTACTTC. This codes for CSARLLTLNIQYF.

This clonotype was counted at least ten times. This sequence joins TRBV20-1 and TRBJ1-6, with D unclear. Germline CDR1 DFQATT, CDR2 SNEGSKA (reference sequence). The CDR3 is made up of 16 amino acids. Trimming stripped 1 base from V and 7 bases from J, with 17 bases between. The CDR3: CSARGLLTTSNSPLHF. DNA for the CDR3: TGCAGTGCTAGAGGGCTCCTGACTACCTCAAATTCACCCCTCCACTTT.

This clonotype was recorded at least ten times. This chain links TRBV5-5 with TRBJ2-2; no firm D call. There are 15 residues in the CDR3. V was clipped by 1 base and J by 3 bases, with 10 bases between them. CDR1 is SGHKS and CDR2 is YYEKEE in the germline V gene (reference sequence). CDR3 loop: CASSLLGIYTGELFF. The DNA for the CDR3 is TGTGCCAGCAGCTTGCTGGGCATTTACACCGGGGAGCTGTTTTTT.

This clonotype was recorded at least ten times. The V and J genes are TRBV3-1 and TRBJ2-7; 7 nucleotides line up with TRBD2. Unmatched junction bases numbered 4, after V lost 1 base and J lost 4 bases. This CDR3 comprises 14 residues. Germline lookup yields CDR1 LGHDT and CDR2 YNNKEL (reference sequence). Written as DNA, the CDR3 is TGTGCCAGCAGCCAAGGTACTAGCGTTTACGAGCAGTACTTC. This codes for CASSQGTSVYEQYF.

This clonotype has ten or more counts. The rearrangement uses TRBV3-1 and TRBJ1-5, with D maybe TRBD1 (6 bases). V was shortened by 1 base and J by 6 bases, with 13 bases between the two germline ends. The length of the CDR3 is 15 residues. The germline CDR1 and CDR2 sequences are LGHDT and YNNKEL (reference sequence). The CDR3 loop reads CASSQVPGRGQPQHF. Written as DNA, the CDR3 is TGTGCCAGCAGCCAAGTTCCGGGCAGGGGTCAGCCCCAGCATTTT.

There are many counts of this clonotype. This chain uses TRBV27 with TRBJ2-7; 8 bases match TRBD1. The CDR3 is 13 residues long. The germline V gene has CDR1 MNHEY and CDR2 SMNVEV (reference sequence). V shed 6 bases, J shed 3 bases, and the junction held 4 bases outside the gene matches. CDR3 region: CASRQGVVYEQYF. The CDR3 nucleotides read TGTGCCAGCAGACAGGGGGTTGTCTACGAGCAGTACTTC.